This TCR beta chain was obtained from a study of identical twins. Study outcomes and limitations: Cord blood beta clonotypes that were abundant carried fewer insertions, and memory repertoires showed no such trend.

The CDR3 sequence is 13 residues long. Between the trimmed V and J ends, which lost 6 bases and 2 bases, there was a span of 12 bases. Per germline, CDR1 DFQATT and CDR2 SNEGSKA (reference sequence). The authors used template switching to add a universal primer site and gave cDNA unique molecular identifiers. TCRdb reanalysed the 5' RACE reads using MiXCR and keeps one entry per CDR3 protein. This table holds 1.5 million or so distinct CDR3 sequences, roughly 35% found once. On this clonotype itself: Its antigen is not identified.

The chain links TRBV20-1 to TRBJ2-3; D gene ambiguous. This clonotype originated in a newborn girl in good health. Sequenced input: cord blood. CDR3 loop: CSALPYSTDTQYF. As DNA, the CDR3 is TGCAGTGCCCTACCCTACTCCACAGATACGCAGTATTTT.